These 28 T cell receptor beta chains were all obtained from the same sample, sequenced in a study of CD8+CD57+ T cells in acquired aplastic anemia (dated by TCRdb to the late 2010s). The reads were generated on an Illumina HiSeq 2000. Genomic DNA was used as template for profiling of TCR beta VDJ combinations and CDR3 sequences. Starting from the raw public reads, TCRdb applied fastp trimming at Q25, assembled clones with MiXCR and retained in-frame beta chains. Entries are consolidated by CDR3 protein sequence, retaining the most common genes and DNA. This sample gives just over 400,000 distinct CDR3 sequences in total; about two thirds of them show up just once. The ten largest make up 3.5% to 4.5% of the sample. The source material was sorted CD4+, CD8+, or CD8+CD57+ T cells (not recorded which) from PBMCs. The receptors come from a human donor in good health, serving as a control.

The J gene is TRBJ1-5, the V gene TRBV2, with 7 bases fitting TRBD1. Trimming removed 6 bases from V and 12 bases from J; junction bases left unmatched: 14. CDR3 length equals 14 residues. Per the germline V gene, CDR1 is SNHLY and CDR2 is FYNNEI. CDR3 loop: CASSVDRSNRHQHF. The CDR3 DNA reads TGTGCCAGCAGCGTGGACAGGTCAAATCGACACCAGCATTTT.

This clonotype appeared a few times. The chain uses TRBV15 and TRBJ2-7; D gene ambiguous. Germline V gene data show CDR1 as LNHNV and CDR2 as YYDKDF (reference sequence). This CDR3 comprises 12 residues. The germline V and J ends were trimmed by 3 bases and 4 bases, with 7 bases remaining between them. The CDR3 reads CATSRDSYEQYF. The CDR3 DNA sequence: TGTGCCACCAGCAGGGATTCATACGAGCAGTACTTC. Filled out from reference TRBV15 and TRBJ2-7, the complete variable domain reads DAMVIQNPRYQVTQFGKPVTLSCSQTLNHNVMYWYQQKSSQAPKLLFHYYDKDFNNEADTPDNFQSRRPNTSFCFLDIRSPGLGDTAMYLCATSRDSYEQYFGPGTRLTVT.

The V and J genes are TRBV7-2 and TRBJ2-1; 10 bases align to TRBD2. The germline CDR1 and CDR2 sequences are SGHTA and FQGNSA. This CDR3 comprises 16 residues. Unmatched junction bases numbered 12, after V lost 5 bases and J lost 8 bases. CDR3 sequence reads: CASSIVLAGGLDEQFF. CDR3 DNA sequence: TGTGCCAGCAGCATAGTATTAGCGGGGGGCTTGGATGAGCAGTTCTTC.

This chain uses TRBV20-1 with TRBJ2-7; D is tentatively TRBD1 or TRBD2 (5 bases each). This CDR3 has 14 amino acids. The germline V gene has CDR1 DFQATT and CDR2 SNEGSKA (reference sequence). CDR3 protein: CSVIPRGDGMEQYF. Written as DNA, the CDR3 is TGCAGCGTTATTCCCAGAGGGGACGGGATGGAGCAGTACTTC.

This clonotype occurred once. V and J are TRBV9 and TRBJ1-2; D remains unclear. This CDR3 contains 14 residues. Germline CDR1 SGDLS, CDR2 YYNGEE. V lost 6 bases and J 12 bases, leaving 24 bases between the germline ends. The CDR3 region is CASIFTGGGYGNTF. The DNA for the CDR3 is TGTGCCAGCATCTTTACGGGAGGTGGCTATGGAAACACCTTC.

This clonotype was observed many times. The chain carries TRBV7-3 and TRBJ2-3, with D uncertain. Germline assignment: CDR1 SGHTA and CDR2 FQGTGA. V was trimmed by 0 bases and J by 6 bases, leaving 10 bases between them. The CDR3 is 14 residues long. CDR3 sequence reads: CASSLTKGADTQYF. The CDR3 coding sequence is TGTGCCAGCAGCTTAACGAAGGGCGCGGATACGCAGTATTTT.

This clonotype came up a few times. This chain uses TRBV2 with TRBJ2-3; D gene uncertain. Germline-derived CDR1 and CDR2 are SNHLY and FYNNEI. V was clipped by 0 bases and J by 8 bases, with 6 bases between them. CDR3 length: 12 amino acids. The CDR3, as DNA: TGTGCCAGCAGTGAAGCATTTACTACGCAGTATTTT. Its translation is CASSEAFTTQYF.

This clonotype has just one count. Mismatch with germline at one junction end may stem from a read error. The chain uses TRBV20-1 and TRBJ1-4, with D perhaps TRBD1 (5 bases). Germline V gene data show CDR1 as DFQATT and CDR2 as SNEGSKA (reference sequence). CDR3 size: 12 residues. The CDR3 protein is CSATGYNQKLFF. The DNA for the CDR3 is TGCAGTGCTACAGGGTATAATCAAAAACTGTTTTTT.

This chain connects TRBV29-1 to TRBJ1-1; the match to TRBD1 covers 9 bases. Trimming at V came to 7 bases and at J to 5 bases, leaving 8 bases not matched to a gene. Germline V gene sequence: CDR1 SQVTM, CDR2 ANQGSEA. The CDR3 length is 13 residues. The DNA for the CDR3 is TGCAGCGCTGTACAGGGGGCGAGGACTGAAGCTTTCTTT. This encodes CSAVQGARTEAFF. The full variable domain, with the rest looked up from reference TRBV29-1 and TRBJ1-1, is SAVISQKPSRDICQRGTSLTIQCQVDSQVTMMFWYRQQPGQSLTLIATANQGSEATYESGFVIDKFPISRPNLTFSTLTVSNMSPEDSSIYLCSAVQGARTEAFFGQGTRLTVV.

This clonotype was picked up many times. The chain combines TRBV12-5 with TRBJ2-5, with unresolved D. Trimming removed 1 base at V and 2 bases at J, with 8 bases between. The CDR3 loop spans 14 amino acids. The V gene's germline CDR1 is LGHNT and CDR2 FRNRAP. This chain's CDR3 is CASGLGWGQETQYF. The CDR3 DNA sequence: TGTGCTAGTGGTTTGGGTTGGGGACAAGAGACCCAGTACTTC.

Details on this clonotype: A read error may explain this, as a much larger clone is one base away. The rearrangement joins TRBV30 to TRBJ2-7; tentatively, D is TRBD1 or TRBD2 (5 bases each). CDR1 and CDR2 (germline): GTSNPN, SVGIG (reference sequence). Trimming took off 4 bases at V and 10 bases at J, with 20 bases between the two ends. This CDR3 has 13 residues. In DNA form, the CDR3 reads TGTGCCTGGATCGAGTGGACATGGAGGATCCAGTACTTC. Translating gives CAWIEWTWRIQYF.

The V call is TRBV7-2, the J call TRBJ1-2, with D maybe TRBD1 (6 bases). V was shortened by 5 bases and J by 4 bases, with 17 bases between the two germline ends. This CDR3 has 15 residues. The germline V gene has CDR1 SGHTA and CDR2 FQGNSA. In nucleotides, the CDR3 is TGTGCCAGCAGCCCCGGGGCAACAGGGACCTATGGCTACACCTTC. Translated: CASSPGATGTYGYTF.

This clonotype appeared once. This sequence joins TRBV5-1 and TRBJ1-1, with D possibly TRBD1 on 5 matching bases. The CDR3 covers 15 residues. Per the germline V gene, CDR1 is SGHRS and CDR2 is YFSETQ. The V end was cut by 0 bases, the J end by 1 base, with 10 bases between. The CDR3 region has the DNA TGCGCCAGCAGCTTGGCCGGGGCGCCGAACACTGAAGCTTTCTTT. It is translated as CASSLAGAPNTEAFF.

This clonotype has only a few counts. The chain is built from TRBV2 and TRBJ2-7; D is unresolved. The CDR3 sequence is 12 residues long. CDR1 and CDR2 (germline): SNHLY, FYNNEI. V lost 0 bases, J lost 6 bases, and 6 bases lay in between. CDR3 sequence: CASSEAQPEQYF. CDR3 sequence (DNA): TGTGCCAGCAGTGAAGCGCAGCCCGAGCAGTACTTC. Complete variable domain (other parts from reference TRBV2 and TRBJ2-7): EPEVTQTPSHQVTQMGQEVILRCVPISNHLYFYWYRQILGQKVEFLVSFYNNEISEKSEIFDDQFSVERPDGSNFTLKIRSTKLEDSAMYFCASSEAQPEQYFGPGTRLTVT.

This chain's CDR3 is CASRPGLVADTQYF. Here the CDR3 DNA reads TGTGCCAGCAGACCTGGACTAGTGGCAGATACGCAGTATTTT. The genes are TRBV12-3 or TRBV12-4 and TRBJ2-3; 7 bases are shared with TRBD2. The CDR3 has 14 amino acids. The trim removed 6 bases at V and 4 bases at J, leaving 7 bases unmatched.

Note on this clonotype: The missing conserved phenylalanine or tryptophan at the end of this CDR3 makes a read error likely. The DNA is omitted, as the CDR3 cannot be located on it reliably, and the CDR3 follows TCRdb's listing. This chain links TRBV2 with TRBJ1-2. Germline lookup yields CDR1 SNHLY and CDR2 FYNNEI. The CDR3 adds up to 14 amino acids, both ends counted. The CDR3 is CASKLATANYGYIG.

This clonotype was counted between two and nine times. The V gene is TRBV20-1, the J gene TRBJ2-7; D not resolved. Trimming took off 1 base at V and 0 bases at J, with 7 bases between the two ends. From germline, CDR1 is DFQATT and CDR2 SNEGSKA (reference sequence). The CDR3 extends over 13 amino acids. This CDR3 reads CSARGGRSYEQYF. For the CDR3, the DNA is TGCAGTGCTAGAGGAGGCCGCTCCTACGAGCAGTACTTC.

CDR3: CASSLELTPLHF. CDR3 coding DNA: TGTGCCAGCAGCTTAGAGCTAACACCCCTCCACTTT. This chain joins TRBV5-8 and TRBJ1-6; D is undetermined. V gave up 2 bases and J gave up 11 bases, with 8 bases separating them. Looked up from germline, CDR1 is SGHTS and CDR2 is YDEGEE. CDR3 length equals 12 residues.

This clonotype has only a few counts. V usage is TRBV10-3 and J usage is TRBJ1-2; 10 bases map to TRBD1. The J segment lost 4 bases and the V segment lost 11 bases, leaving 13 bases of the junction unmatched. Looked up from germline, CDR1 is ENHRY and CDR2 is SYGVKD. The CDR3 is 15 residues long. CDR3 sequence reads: CAVGQGISETYGYTF. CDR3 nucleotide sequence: TGTGCCGTGGGACAGGGGATTTCCGAGACCTATGGCTACACCTTC.

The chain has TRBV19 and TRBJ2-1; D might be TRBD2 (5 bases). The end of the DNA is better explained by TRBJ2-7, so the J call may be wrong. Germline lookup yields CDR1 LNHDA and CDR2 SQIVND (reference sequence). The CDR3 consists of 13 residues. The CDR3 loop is CASSKELEWEQYF. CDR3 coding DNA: TGTGCCAGTAGTAAGGAACTAGAGTGGGAGCAGTACTTC.

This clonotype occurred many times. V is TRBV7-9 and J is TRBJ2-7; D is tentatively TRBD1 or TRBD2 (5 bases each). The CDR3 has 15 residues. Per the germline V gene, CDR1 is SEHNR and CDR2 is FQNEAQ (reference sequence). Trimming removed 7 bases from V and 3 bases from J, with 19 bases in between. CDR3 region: CASTGWGTRDYEQYF. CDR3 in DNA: TGTGCCAGCACGGGGTGGGGGACGAGGGACTACGAGCAGTACTTC. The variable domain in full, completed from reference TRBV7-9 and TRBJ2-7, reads DTGVSQNPRHKITKRGQNVTFRCDPISEHNRLYWYRQTLGQGPEFLTYFQNEAQLEKSRLLSDRFSAERPKGSFSTLEIQRTEQGDSAMYLCASTGWGTRDYEQYFGPGTRLTVT.

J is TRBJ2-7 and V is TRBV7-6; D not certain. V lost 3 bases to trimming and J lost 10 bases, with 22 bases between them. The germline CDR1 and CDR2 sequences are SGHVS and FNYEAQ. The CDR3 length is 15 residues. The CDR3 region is CASSFNRDKQYFQYF. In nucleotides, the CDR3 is TGTGCCAGCAGCTTCAACAGAGACAAGCAGTACTTCCAGTACTTC.

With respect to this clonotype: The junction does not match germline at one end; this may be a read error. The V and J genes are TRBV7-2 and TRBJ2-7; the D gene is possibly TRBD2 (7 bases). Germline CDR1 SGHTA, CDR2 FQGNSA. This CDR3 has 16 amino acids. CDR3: CASSRKKGGALNKQYF. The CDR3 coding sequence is TGCGCCAGCAGCCGGAAAAAGGGGGGGGCCCTGAACAAGCAGTACTTC.

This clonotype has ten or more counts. CDR3 nucleotide sequence: TGTGCCAGCAGTTCAGGGGCCTACGAGCAGTACTTC. Its protein is CASSSGAYEQYF. The gene calls are TRBV6-6 and TRBJ2-7; maybe TRBD1 (6 bases). Trimming shortened V by 4 bases and J by 2 bases, and 6 bases separated the two germline ends. The germline V gene has CDR1 MNHNY and CDR2 SVGAGI (reference sequence). This CDR3 region has 12 residues.

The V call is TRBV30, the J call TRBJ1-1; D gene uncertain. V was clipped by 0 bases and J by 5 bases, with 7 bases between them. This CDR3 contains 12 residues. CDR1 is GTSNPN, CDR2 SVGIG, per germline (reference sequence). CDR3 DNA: TGTGCCTGGAGTGTACGGGGAACTGAAGCTTTCTTT. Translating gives CAWSVRGTEAFF.

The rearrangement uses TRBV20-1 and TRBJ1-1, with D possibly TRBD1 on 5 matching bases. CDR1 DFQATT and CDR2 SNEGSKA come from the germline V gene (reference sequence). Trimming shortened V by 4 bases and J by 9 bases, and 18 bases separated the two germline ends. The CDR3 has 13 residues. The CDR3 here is CSATNTDTTKAFF. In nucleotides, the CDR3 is TGCAGTGCTACCAACACGGACACGACTAAAGCTTTCTTT.

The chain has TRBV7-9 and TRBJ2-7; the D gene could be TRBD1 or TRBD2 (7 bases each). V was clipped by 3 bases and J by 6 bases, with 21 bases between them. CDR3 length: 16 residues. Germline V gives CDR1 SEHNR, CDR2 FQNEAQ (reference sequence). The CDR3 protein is CASSLETAGGDFEQYF. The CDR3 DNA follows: TGTGCCAGCAGCTTGGAGACAGCAGGGGGGGACTTCGAGCAGTACTTC.

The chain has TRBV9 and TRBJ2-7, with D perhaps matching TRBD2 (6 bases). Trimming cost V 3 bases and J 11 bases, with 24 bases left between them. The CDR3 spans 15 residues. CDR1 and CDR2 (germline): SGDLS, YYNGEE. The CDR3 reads CASSGGDGADLQEYF. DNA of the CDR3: TGTGCCAGCAGCGGGGGGGATGGGGCTGACCTACAGGAGTACTTC.